This T cell receptor (beta chain) was retrieved from a study of human T cells and chemical hapten exposure. In the original workflow: Approximately 100,000 TCRs per sample was the median, with a range of about 23,224 to 750,000. MiXCR, run by TCRdb on the RACE reads, gives a single entry per CDR3 protein. It is TCRdb's table, rather than the study itself, that gives the V and J calls and clone size. Of around 350,000 distinct CDR3 sequences listed, 5% to 6.5% are singletons. The germline V gene has CDR1 SGHRS and CDR2 YFSETQ. The CDR3 totals 16 residues. J was trimmed by 0 bases and V by 3 bases; bases with no gene match: 4. The time point denotes: pre-sensitization, week 0. Treatment meaning: therapeutic diphenylcyclopropenone sensitization with weekly scalp DPC.

The source was whole blood, collected in connection with sensitization to the hapten diphenylcyclopropenone (DPC). The TCR sequence derives from a woman younger than 30 with alopecia areata. Some clones in this sample may be carry-over from other donors' samples. The V and J genes are TRBV5-1 and TRBJ2-2, with TRBD1 identical over 8 bases. CDR3 coding DNA: TGCGCCAGCAGCTCAGACAGGGGCGCGAACACCGGGGAGCTGTTTTTT. Its protein is CASSSDRGANTGELFF.